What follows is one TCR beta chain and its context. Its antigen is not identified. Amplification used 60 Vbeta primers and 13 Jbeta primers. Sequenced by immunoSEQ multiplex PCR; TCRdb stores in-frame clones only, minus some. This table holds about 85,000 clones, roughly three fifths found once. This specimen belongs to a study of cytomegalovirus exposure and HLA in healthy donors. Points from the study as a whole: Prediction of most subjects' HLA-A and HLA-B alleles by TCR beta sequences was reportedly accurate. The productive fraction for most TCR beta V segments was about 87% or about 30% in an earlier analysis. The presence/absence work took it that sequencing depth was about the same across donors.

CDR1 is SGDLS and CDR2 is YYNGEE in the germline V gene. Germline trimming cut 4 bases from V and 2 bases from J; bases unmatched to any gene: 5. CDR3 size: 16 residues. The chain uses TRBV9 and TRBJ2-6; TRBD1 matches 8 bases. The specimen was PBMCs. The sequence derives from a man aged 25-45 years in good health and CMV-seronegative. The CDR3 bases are TGTGCCAGCAGCACCCCGGACAGGGCTGGGGCCAACGTCCTGACTTTC. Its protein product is CASSTPDRAGANVLTF. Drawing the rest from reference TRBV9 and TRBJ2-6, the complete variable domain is DSGVTQTPKHLITATGQRVTLRCSPRSGDLSVYWYQQSLDQGLQFLIQYYNGEERAKGNILERFSAQQFPDLHSELNLSSLELGDSALYFCASSTPDRAGANVLTFGAGSRLTVL.